The rows below give T cell receptor beta chains drawn from one sample of a study of T cells in Graves' hyperthyroidism and ophthalmopathy. A single record per CDR3 protein comes from TCRdb applying MiXCR to the multiplex PCR reads. The data hold under 750,000 distinct CDR3 sequences, with 18% observed a single time. Sequenced sample: blood. The source of these receptors is a woman aged 45-60 years with Graves' hyperthyroidism that later progressed to Graves' ophthalmopathy. Each CDR3 is given with its conserved first and last residue. A D gene is named only where the DNA matches it firmly. The size of a clone is reported for some rows only, either as once, few or many, or as a class for expanded clones.

TRBV7-2	TRBD2	TRBJ2-1	few	TGTGCCAGCCTCCCCGCGGGGGGTAGCAATGAGCAGTTCTTC	CASLPAGGSNEQFF
TRBV29-1	NA	TRBJ2-5	few	TGCAGCGTTGATGGCGACGCGGGGCAAGAGACCCAGTACTTC	CSVDGDAGQETQYF
TRBV11-1	TRBD1	TRBJ1-1	many	TGTGCCAGCAGCTTAGTCCCCTCAGGGGGCTGGAGGAACACTGAAGCTTTCTTT	CASSLVPSGGWRNTEAFF
TRBV12-3/TRBV12-4	NA	TRBJ1-5	many	TGTGCCAGCAGATCCAGCAATCAGCCCCAGCATTTT	CASRSSNQPQHF
TRBV20-1	TRBD1	TRBJ2-1	few	TGCAGTGCCCCCCACCGACAGGGGGCAAATGAGCAGTTCTTC	CSAPHRQGANEQFF
TRBV7-9	NA	TRBJ2-3	NA	TGTGCCAGCAGCTTACTCCCCGGCGGGTATTTT	CASSLLPGGYF
TRBV7-9	NA	TRBJ1-1	few	TGTGCCAGCCTGGGAGGGGGTCTGAACACTGAAGCTTTCTTT	CASLGGGLNTEAFF
TRBV5-1	TRBD2	TRBJ2-7	few	TGCGCCAGCAGCTTGGCCCGGGGGGGTCCCTACGAGCAGTACTTC	CASSLARGGPYEQYF
TRBV7-8	NA	TRBJ1-4	many	TGTGCCAGCAGCTTAGGGGGTGGCGTAGCTAATGAAAAACTGTTTTTT	CASSLGGGVANEKLFF
TRBV3-1	NA	TRBJ1-6	few	TGTGCCAGCAGCCGAACAGACACTAATTCACCCCTCCACTTT	CASSRTDTNSPLHF
TRBV5-1	NA	TRBJ1-6	NA	TGCGCCAGCAGCTTGGCGTCCGCTAGACGTCATTCACCCCTCCACTTT	CASSLASARRHSPLHF
TRBV12-3/TRBV12-4	TRBD2	TRBJ2-1	NA	TGTGCCAGCAGTTTCGGACTAGCGGGGGGCATAAACAATGAGCAGTTCTTC	CASSFGLAGGINNEQFF
TRBV27	NA	TRBJ1-2	NA	TGTGCCAGCAGTCGACAAGGGATCTATGGCTACACCTTC	CASSRQGIYGYTF
TRBV2	NA	TRBJ1-5	many	TGTGCCAGCAACACGGGGGCCGATAGCAATCAGCCCCAGCATTTT	CASNTGADSNQPQHF
TRBV2	TRBD1	TRBJ2-1	few	TGTGCCAGCAGTGGGGACAGACACAATGAGCAGTTCTTC	CASSGDRHNEQFF
TRBV20-1	TRBD2	TRBJ2-1	NA	TGCAGTGCTAGGGGCCCGGGACTAGCGGGGGGGCCGGGCAATGAGCAGTTCTTC	CSARGPGLAGGPGNEQFF
TRBV20-1	TRBD1	TRBJ1-6	medium-sized	TGCAGCGCAACCCAAGGCTCAGGGGGCGCACGGTCACCCCTCCACTTT	CSATQGSGGARSPLHF
TRBV5-1	NA	TRBJ1-2	many	TGCGCCAGCAGCTCGTTAAACGACTATGGCTACACCTTC	CASSSLNDYGYTF
TRBV6-1	TRBD1	TRBJ2-7	many	TGTGCCAGCAAAGGGGGCCAGGGGGCGTACGAGCAGTACTTC	CASKGGQGAYEQYF
TRBV10-3	TRBD2	TRBJ2-1	NA	TGTGCCATCAACTCAGCTAGCGGGGGCCACAATGAGCAGTTCTTC	CAINSASGGHNEQFF
TRBV4-1	NA	TRBJ2-7	NA	TGCGCCAGCAGCCCCGACGGCTACTCCTACGAGCAGTACTTC	CASSPDGYSYEQYF
TRBV4-1	NA	TRBJ2-1	few	TGCGCCAGCAGCCAAGGGCACAGGACAAGTACCTACAATGAGCAGTTCTTC	CASSQGHRTSTYNEQFF
TRBV12-5	TRBD1	TRBJ1-1	NA	TGTGCTAGTGCAGGGGGGGCGTACACTGAAGCTTTCTTT	CASAGGAYTEAFF
TRBV3-1	NA	TRBJ1-2	many	TGTGCCAGCAGCCAGGCAGAAACTAACTATGGCTACACCTTC	CASSQAETNYGYTF